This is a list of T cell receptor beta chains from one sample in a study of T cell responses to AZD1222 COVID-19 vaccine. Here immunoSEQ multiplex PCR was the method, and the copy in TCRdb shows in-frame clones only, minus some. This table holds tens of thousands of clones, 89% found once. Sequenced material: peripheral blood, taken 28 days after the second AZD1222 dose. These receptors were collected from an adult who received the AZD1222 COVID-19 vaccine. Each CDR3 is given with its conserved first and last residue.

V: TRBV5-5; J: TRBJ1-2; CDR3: CASSSRTTDFYGYTF
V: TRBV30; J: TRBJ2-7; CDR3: CAWRRTNSEQYF
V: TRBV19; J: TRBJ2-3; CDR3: CASSPLGHTQYF
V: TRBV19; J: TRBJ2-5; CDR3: CATSGRQYDGTQYF
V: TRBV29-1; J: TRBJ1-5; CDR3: CSVRTGAQPQHF
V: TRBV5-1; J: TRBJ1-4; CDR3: CASSYRDRNNEKLFF
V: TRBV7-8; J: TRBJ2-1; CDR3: CASSSPLSGRPEQFF
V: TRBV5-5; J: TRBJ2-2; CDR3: CASSSWGGLAENTGELFF
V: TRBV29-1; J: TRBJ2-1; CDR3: CSVEDHGTGFREQFF
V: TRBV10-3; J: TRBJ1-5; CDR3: CAISRDSNQPQHF
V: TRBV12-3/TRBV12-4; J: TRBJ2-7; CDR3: CASSPGDVREQYF
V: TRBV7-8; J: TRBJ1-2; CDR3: CASSLGRNYGYTF
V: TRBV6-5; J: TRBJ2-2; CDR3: CASRRLTANTGELFF
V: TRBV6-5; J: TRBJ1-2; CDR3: CASSPAGGGYGYTF
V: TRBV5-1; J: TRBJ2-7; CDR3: CASSLGTSDSYEQYF
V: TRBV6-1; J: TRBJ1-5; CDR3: CASSEMWGQNQPQHF
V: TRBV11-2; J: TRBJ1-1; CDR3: CASSLFTVGDTEAFF
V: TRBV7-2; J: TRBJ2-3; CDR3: CASSFAPSGITDTQYF
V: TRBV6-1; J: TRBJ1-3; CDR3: CASSESGTGNTIYF
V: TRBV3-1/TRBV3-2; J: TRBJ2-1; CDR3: CASSRKVPTSGSWNEQFF
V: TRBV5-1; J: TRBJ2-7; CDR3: CASSLDLAAGGNEQYF
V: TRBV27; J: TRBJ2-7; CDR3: CASSPTGTLREEQYF
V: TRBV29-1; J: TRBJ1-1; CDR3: CSVRDRRENTEAFF
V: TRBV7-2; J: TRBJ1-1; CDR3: CASSPLLGGTEAFF
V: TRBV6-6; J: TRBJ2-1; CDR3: CASSPETSDSSYNEQFF
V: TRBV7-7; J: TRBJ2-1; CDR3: CASSLDRYNEQFF
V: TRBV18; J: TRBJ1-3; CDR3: CASSSSRGGLIGNTIYF
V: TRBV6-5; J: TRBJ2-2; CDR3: CASSWSEGTGELFF
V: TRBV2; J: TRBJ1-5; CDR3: CASSDENQPQHF
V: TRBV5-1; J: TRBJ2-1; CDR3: CASSILAGSYNEQFF
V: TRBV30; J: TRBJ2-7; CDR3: CAWGQTYEQYF
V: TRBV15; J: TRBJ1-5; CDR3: CATSRRIQDQPQHF
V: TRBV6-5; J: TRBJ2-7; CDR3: CASLRQDGEQYF
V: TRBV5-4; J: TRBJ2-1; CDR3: CASSRHRDQTDNEQFF